This T cell receptor beta chain was sequenced for a study of blood T cells in healthy people across ages. The CDR3 totals 17 residues. Germline V gene sequence: CDR1 SGHNT, CDR2 YENEEA. A second PCR of 7 to 11 cycles used a sample-barcoded 5' primer and a J-beta primer mix. MiXCR, run by TCRdb on the 5' RACE reads, gives a single entry per CDR3 protein. The sample includes hundreds of thousands of distinct CDR3 sequences, less than 35% seen only once; the top ten take 15% to 20%. This clonotype was detected only once. This may arise from a read error, as a much more abundant clone is one base away. This TCR was recovered from a woman of 80 years or more in good health. Sequencing input: blood. The gene calls are TRBV11-3 and TRBJ2-1; either TRBD1 or TRBD2 may fit D (6 bases each). CDR3 sequence: CASSSWIKGGSYSEQFF. The CDR3 DNA reads TGTGCCAGCAGCTCGTGGATTAAGGGGGGATCCTACAGTGAGCAGTTCTTC.